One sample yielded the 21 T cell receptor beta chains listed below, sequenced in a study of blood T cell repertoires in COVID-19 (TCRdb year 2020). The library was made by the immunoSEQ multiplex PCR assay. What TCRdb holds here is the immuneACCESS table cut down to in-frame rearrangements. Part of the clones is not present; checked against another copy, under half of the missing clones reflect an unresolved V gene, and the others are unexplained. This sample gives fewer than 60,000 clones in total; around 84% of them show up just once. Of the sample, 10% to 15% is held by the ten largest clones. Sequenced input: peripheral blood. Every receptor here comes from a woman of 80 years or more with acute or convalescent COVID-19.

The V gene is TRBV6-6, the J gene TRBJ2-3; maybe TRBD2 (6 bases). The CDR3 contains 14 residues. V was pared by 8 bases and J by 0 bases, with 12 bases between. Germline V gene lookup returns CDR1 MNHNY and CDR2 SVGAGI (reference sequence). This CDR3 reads CASLPRGSTDTQYF. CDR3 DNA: TGTGCCAGCCTACCACGGGGGAGCACAGATACGCAGTATTTT.

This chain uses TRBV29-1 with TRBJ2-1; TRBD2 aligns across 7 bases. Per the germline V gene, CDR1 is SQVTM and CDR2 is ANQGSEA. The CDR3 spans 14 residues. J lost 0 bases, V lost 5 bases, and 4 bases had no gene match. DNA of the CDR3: TGCAGCGTTAAACCGGGAGGCTCCTACAATGAGCAGTTCTTC. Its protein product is CSVKPGGSYNEQFF.

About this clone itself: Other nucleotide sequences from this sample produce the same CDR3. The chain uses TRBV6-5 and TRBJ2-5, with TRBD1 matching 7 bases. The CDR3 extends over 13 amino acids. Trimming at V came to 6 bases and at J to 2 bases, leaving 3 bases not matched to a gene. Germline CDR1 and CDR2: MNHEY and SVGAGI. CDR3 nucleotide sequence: TGTGCCAGCAGCCGGGACAGACAAGAGACCCAGTACTTC. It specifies CASSRDRQETQYF.

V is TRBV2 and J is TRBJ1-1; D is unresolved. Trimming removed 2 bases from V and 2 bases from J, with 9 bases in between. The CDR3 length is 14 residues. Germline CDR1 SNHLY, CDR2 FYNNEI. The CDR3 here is CASSEKRINTEAFF. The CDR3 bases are TGTGCCAGCAGTGAAAAGAGAATTAACACTGAAGCTTTCTTT.

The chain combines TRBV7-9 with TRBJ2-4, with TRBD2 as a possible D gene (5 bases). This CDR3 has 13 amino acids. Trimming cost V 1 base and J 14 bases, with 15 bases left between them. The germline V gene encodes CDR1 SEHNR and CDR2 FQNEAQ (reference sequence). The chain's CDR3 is CASSLGEGRGKYF. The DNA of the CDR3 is TGTGCCAGCAGCTTAGGCGAGGGCCGCGGAAAGTACTTC.

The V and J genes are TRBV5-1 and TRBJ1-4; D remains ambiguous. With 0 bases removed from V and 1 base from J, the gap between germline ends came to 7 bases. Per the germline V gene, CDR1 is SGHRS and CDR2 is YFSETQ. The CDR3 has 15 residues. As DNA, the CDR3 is TGCGCCAGCAGCTTGGGAGGTCTAACTAATGAAAAACTGTTTTTT. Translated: CASSLGGLTNEKLFF. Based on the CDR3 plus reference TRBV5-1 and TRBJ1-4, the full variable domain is KAGVTQTPRYLIKTRGQQVTLSCSPISGHRSVSWYQQTPGQGLQFLFEYFSETQRNKGNFPGRFSGRQFSNSRSEMNVSTLELGDSALYLCASSLGGLTNEKLFFGSGTQLSVL.

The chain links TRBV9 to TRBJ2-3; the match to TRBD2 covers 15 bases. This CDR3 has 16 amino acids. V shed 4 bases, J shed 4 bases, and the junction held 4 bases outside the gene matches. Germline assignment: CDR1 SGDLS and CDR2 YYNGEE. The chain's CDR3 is CASSRTSGGAPDTQYF. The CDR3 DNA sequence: TGTGCCAGCAGCCGGACTAGCGGGGGGGCCCCAGATACGCAGTATTTT.

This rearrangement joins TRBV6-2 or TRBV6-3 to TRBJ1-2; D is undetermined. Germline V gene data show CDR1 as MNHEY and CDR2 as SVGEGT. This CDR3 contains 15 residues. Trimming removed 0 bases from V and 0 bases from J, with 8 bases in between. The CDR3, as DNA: TGTGCCAGCAGTTACTCGATTCCAGCTAACTATGGCTACACCTTC. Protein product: CASSYSIPANYGYTF.

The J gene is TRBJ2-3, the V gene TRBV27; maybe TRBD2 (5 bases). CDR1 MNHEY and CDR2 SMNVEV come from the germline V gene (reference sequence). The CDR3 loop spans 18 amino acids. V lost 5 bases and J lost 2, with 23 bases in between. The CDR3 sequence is CASSPRGPQSRFTDTQYF. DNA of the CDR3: TGTGCCAGCAGTCCCCGGGGTCCGCAGTCGAGATTCACAGATACGCAGTATTTT.

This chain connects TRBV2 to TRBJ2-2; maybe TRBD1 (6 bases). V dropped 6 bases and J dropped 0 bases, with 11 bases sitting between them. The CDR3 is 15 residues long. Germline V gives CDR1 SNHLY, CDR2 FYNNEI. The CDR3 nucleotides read TGTGCCAGCAGCCCCCGGACAGCGAACACCGGGGAGCTGTTTTTT. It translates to CASSPRTANTGELFF.

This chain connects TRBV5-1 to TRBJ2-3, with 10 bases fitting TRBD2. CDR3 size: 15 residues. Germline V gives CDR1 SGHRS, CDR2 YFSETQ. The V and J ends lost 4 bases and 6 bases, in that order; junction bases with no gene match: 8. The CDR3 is CASSEERGGRDTQYF. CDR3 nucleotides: TGCGCCAGCAGCGAGGAGCGGGGGGGCCGGGATACGCAGTATTTT.

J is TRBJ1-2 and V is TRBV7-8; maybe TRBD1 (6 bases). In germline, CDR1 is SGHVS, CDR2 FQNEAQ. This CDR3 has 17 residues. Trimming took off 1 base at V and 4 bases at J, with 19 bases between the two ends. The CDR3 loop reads CASSLGSLPDSGYGYTF. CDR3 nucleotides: TGTGCCAGCAGCTTAGGAAGTCTGCCGGACAGCGGCTATGGCTACACCTTC.

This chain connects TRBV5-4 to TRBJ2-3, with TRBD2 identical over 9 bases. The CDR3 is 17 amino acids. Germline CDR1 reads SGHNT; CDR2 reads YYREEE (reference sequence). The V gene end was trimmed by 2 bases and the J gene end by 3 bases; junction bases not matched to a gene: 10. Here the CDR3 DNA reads TGTGCCAGCAGCTTAGGCGGGGGGGCCTTTGAGACAGATACGCAGTATTTT. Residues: CASSLGGGAFETDTQYF.

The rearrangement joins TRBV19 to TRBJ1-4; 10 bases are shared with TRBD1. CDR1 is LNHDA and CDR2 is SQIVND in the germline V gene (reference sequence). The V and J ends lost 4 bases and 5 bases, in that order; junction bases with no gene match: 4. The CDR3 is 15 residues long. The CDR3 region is CASSKTGGFNEKLFF. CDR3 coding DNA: TGTGCCAGTAGTAAGACAGGGGGCTTCAATGAAAAACTGTTTTTT.

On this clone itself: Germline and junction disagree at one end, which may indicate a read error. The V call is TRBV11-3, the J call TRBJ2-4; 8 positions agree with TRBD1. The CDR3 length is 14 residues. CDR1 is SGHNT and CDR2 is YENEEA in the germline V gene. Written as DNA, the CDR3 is TGTGCTAGCAGCCGATCGACAGGGGTAAACATTCAGTACTTC. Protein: CASSRSTGVNIQYF.

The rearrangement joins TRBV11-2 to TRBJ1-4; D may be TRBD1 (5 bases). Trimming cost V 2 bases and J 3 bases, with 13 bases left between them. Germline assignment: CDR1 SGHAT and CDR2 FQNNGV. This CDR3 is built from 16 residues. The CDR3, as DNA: TGTGCCAGCAGCTTAAGGGCCCAGGGTGCTAATGAAAAACTGTTTTTT. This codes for CASSLRAQGANEKLFF.

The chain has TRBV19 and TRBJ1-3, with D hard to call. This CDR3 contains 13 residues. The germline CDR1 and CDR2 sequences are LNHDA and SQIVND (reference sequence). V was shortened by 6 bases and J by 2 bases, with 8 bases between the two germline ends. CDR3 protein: CASSTAAGNTIYF. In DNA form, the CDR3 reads TGTGCCAGTAGCACAGCGGCTGGAAACACCATATATTTT.

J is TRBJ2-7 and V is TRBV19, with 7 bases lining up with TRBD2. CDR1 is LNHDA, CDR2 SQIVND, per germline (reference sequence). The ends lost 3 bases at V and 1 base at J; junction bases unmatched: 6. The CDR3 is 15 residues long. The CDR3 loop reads CASSIERGISYEQYF. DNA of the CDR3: TGTGCCAGTAGTATCGAGCGGGGCATATCCTACGAGCAGTACTTC. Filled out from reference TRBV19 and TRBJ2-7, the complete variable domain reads DGGITQSPKYLFRKEGQNVTLSCEQNLNHDAMYWYRQDPGQGLRLIYYSQIVNDFQKGDIAEGYSVSREKKESFPLTVTSAQKNPTAFYLCASSIERGISYEQYFGPGTRLTVT.

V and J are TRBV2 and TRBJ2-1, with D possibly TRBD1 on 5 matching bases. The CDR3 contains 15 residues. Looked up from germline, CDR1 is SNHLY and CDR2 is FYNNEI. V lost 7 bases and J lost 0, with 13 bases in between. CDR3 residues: CASTRTPSSYNEQFF. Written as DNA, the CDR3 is TGTGCCAGCACCAGGACACCGAGCTCCTACAATGAGCAGTTCTTC.

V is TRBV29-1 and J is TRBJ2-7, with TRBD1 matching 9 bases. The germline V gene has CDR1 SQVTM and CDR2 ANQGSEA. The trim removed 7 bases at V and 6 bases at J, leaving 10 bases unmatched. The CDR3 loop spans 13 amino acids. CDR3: CSGLGQGGGEQYF. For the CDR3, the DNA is TGCAGCGGACTGGGACAGGGAGGTGGCGAGCAGTACTTC.

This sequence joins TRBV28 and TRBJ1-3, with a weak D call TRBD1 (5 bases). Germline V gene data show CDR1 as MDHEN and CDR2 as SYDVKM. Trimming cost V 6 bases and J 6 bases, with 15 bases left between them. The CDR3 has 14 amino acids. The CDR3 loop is CASRGGGSANTIYF. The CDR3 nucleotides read TGTGCCAGCAGGGGCGGGGGATCGGCAAACACCATATATTTT.